This TCR beta chain was observed in a study of Ad26.COV2.S vaccination and SARS-CoV-2 variants. The table came from immunoSEQ multiplex PCR; TCRdb's copy has only in-frame clones and leaves some out. Of 200,000 to 300,000 clones in the sample, 87% are singletons; the top ten hold roughly 3%. This sample's treatment: some 20 received Ad26.COV2.S at low or high dose, single or two shots; about 5 received placebo; per-sample allocation not given. Samples came from day 63 after the first vaccine or placebo injection. This CDR3 contains 17 residues. Germline CDR1 is SGHVS and CDR2 is FQNEAQ. The V end lost 2 bases, the J end lost 0 bases, and 14 bases lay between the germline ends. This clone was recorded a few times.

The TCR sequence derives from a person aged 18-65 years who received the Ad26.COV2.S COVID-19 vaccine or a placebo. This chain joins TRBV7-8 and TRBJ1-3, with a weak D call TRBD1 (5 bases). This specimen consisted of peripheral blood, obtained in a trial of Ad26.COV2.S vaccine versus placebo. The CDR3 protein is CASSLRPKTVSGNTIYF. CDR3 nucleotides: TGTGCCAGCAGCTTACGGCCGAAGACAGTCTCTGGAAACACCATATATTTT.